These 7 T cell receptor beta chains were all obtained from the same sample, sequenced in a study of blood T cell repertoires in COVID-19 (dated by TCRdb to 2018 to 2021). The library was generated by the immunoSEQ multiplex PCR assay. TCRdb obtained this table from immuneACCESS and retained in-frame rearrangements with V and J assigned. These tables miss some clones; where compared with another copy, unresolved V genes account for less than half of the shortfall, and the remainder is unexplained. The sample table records about 260,000 clones; 75% to 90% of these occur just once. The ten most abundant clones make up around 2% of the sample. The sequencing sample was made of PBMCs or T cells enriched from blood (not recorded which). The receptors were gathered from a woman between 18 and 29 years old who had recovered from COVID-19.

The chain uses TRBV6-5 and TRBJ1-1; D possibly corresponds to TRBD1 (6 bases). Trimming shortened V by 7 bases and J by 10 bases, and 13 bases separated the two germline ends. The CDR3 is made up of 11 amino acids. CDR1 and CDR2 (germline): MNHEY, SVGAGI. The CDR3, as DNA: TGTGCCAGCATCGGAGGGGGGGCAGCTTTCTTT. Its protein product is CASIGGGAAFF.

This clone was seen just once. This chain links TRBV19 with TRBJ1-4; D unclear. The germline V gene encodes CDR1 LNHDA and CDR2 SQIVND (reference sequence). V lost 3 bases, J lost 6 bases, and 2 bases lay in between. This CDR3 comprises 11 residues. Here the CDR3 DNA reads TGTGCCAGTAGTATCGATGAAAAACTGTTTTTT. Translation: CASSIDEKLFF.

This chain connects TRBV28 to TRBJ1-6; no clear D gene. The CDR3 extends over 15 amino acids. Germline CDR1 and CDR2: MDHEN and SYDVKM. V was cut by 6 bases and J by 6 bases, with 15 bases left in between. CDR3 DNA: TGTGCCAGCAGGACGAGGGAGAACCTTAATTCACCCCTCCACTTT. Amino acids: CASRTRENLNSPLHF.

As regards this clone: This specimen includes other DNA sequences encoding the same CDR3. The V gene is TRBV5-1, the J gene TRBJ2-2; D may be TRBD2 (6 bases). From germline, CDR1 is SGHRS and CDR2 YFSETQ. V gave up 0 bases and J gave up 7 bases, with 10 bases separating them. There are 14 residues in the CDR3. CDR3 loop: CASSLAGRGGELFF. The CDR3 DNA follows: TGCGCCAGCAGCTTGGCTGGGCGGGGCGGGGAGCTGTTTTTT. Full variable domain (rest looked up from reference TRBV5-1 and TRBJ2-2): KAGVTQTPRYLIKTRGQQVTLSCSPISGHRSVSWYQQTPGQGLQFLFEYFSETQRNKGNFPGRFSGRQFSNSRSEMNVSTLELGDSALYLCASSLAGRGGELFFGEGSRLTVL.

This chain joins TRBV5-1 and TRBJ1-2; D gene ambiguous. Trimming took 4 bases from V and 2 from J, leaving 12 bases between them. CDR3 length: 14 amino acids. The germline V gene has CDR1 SGHRS and CDR2 YFSETQ. The CDR3 here is CASSPRDGNYGYTF. In nucleotides, the CDR3 is TGCGCCAGCAGCCCCCGGGATGGCAACTATGGCTACACCTTC.

The CDR3 loop reads CAIRAGAGAAEDQPQHF. DNA for the CDR3: TGTGCCATCAGGGCTGGGGCAGGGGCCGCAGAGGATCAGCCCCAGCATTTT. V is TRBV10-3 and J is TRBJ1-5; TRBD1 is a possible D gene (6 bases). CDR3 size: 17 residues. V was cut by 6 bases and J by 5 bases, with 23 bases left in between. CDR1 and CDR2 from the germline V gene are ENHRY and SYGVKD.

V usage is TRBV29-1 and J usage is TRBJ2-2; 8 bases are shared with TRBD1. The CDR3 length is 14 residues. Germline V CDR1 and CDR2: SQVTM, ANQGSEA. The junction had 9 bases not matched to a gene; V was cut back by 6 bases and J by 6 bases. CDR3 sequence: CSVTTGGIPGELFF. The CDR3 nucleotides read TGCAGCGTAACAACAGGGGGAATCCCCGGGGAGCTGTTTTTT.